The sequence of this T cell receptor (beta chain) was determined in a study of blood T cell repertoires in COVID-19. Across the whole study: Acute and convalescent COVID-19 samples came from the United States, Italy and Spain. In each case, the material was cDNA or gDNA derived from T cells, B-cell-depleted T cells, or PBMCs.

The length of the CDR3 is 15 residues. Germline values: CDR1 LGHDT, CDR2 YNNKEL (reference sequence). V was clipped by 4 bases and J by 3 bases; unmatched bases: 4. Method: immunoSEQ multiplex PCR; TCRdb's copy keeps in-frame clones and lacks some. The sample contains roughly 230,000 clones, about 80% of which appear only once. Remarks on this clone: Other nucleotide sequences from this sample produce the same CDR3.

This TCR was recovered from a woman aged 50 to 60 with acute or convalescent COVID-19. The chain joins TRBV3-1 (or the pseudogene TRBV3-2) to TRBJ2-1, with 9 bases lining up with TRBD2. The sequenced material came from peripheral blood. CDR3: CASSLSGGVYNEQFF. The CDR3 DNA sequence: TGTGCCAGCAGCCTTAGCGGGGGTGTCTACAATGAGCAGTTCTTC.